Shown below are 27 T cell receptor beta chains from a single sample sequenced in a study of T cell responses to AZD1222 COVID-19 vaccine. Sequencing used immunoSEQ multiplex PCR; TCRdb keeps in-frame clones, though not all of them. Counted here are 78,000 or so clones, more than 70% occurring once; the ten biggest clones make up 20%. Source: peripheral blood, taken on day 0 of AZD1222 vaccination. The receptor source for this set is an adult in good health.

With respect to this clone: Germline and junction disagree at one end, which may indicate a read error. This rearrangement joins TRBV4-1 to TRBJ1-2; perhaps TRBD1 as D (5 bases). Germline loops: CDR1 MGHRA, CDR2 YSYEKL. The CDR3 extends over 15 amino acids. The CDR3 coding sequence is TGCGCCAGCACCCAACCCGAGGGGATTGGTTATGGCTACACCTTC. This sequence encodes CASTQPEGIGYGYTF.

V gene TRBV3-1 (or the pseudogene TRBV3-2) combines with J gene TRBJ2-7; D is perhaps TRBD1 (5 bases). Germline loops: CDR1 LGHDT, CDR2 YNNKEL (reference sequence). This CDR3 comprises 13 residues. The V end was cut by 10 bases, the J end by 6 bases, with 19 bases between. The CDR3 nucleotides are TGTGCCACCACCAAGGGGCTAGGTTCCGAGCAGTACTTC. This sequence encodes CATTKGLGSEQYF.

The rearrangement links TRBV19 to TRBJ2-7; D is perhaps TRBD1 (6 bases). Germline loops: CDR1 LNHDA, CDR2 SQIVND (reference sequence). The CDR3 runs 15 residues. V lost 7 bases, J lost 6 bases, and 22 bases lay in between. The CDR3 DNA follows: TGTGCCAGTAATGTGAAACAGGGCGCCAAGGGCGAGCAGTACTTC. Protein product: CASNVKQGAKGEQYF.

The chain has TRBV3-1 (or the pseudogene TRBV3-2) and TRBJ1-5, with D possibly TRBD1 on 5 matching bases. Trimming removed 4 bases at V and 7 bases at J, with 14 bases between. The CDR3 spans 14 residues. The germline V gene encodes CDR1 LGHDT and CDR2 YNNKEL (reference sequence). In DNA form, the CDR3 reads TGTGCCAGCAGCCGTATAACGGGGGGGCAGCCCCAGCATTTT. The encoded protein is CASSRITGGQPQHF.

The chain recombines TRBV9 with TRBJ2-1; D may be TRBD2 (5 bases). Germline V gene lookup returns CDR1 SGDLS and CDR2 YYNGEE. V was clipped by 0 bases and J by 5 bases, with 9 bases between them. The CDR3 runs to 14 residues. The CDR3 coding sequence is TGTGCCAGCAGCGTAGCTAGCCGGGACAATGAGCAGTTCTTC. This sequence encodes CASSVASRDNEQFF.

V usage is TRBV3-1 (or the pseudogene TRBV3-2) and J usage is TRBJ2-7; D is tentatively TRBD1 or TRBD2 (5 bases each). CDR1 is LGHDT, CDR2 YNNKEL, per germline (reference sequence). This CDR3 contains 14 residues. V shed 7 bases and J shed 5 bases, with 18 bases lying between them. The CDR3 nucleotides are TGTGCCAGCACCCCATCGGGAACAGGAGACGAGCAGTACTTC. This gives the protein CASTPSGTGDEQYF.

The CDR3 nucleotides are TGTGCCAGCAGCCGAGGGACTGAAGCTTTCTTT. This sequence encodes CASSRGTEAFF. The chain uses TRBV9 and TRBJ1-1; no reliable D call. Deletions cut 4 bases from V and 5 bases from J, with 6 bases between. The CDR3 extends over 11 amino acids. Germline values: CDR1 SGDLS, CDR2 YYNGEE. Looking up the rest from reference TRBV9 and TRBJ1-1 gives the full variable domain: DSGVTQTPKHLITATGQRVTLRCSPRSGDLSVYWYQQSLDQGLQFLIQYYNGEERAKGNILERFSAQQFPDLHSELNLSSLELGDSALYFCASSRGTEAFFGQGTRLTVV.

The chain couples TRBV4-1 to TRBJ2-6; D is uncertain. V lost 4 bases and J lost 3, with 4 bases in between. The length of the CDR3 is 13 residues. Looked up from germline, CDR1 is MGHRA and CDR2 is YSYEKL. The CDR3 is CASSPRGANVLTF. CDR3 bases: TGCGCCAGCAGCCCCCGTGGGGCCAACGTCCTGACTTTC.

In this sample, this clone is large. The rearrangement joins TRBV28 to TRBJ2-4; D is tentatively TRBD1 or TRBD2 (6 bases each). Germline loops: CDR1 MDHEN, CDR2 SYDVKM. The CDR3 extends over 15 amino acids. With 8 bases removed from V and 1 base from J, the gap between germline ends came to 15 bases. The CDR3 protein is CASGKRGGAKNIQYF. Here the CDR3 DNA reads TGTGCCAGCGGAAAACGAGGGGGGGCCAAAAACATTCAGTACTTC.

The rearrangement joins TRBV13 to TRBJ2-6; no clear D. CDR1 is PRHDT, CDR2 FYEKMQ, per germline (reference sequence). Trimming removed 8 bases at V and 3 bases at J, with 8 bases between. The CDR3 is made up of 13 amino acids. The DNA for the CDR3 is TGTGCCAGCCGAGTGGGTGGGGCCAACGTCCTGACTTTC. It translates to CASRVGGANVLTF.

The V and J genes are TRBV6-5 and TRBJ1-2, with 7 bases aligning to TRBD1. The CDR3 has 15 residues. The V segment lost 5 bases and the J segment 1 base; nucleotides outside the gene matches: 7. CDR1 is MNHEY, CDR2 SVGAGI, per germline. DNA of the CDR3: TGTGCCAGCAGTCCGACAGGGAATCTTAACTATGGCTACACCTTC. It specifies CASSPTGNLNYGYTF.

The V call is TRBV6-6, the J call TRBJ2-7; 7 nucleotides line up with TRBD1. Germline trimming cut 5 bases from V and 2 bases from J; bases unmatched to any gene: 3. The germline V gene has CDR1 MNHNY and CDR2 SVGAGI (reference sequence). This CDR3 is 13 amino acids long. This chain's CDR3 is CASSPGTAYEQYF. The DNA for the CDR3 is TGTGCCAGCAGTCCAGGGACAGCCTACGAGCAGTACTTC.

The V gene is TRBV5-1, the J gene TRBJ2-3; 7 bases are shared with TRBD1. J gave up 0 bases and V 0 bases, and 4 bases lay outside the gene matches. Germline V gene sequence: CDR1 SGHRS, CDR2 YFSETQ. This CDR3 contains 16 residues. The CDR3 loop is CASSLGQGPSTDTQYF. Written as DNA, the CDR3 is TGCGCCAGCAGCTTGGGACAGGGACCCAGCACAGATACGCAGTATTTT.

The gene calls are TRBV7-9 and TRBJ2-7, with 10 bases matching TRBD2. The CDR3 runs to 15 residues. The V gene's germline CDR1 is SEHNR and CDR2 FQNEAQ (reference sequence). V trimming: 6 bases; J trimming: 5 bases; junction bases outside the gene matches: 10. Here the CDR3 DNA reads TGTGCCAGCAGGGATCCGGGACTAGCGACCGACGAGCAGTACTTC. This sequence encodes CASRDPGLATDEQYF.

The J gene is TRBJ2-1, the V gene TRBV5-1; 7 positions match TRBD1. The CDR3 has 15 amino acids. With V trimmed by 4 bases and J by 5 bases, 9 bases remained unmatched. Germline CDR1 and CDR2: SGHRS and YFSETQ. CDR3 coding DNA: TGCGCCAGCAGCCTTACTCAAACAGGGGACAATGAGCAGTTCTTC. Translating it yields CASSLTQTGDNEQFF. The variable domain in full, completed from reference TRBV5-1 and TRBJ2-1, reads KAGVTQTPRYLIKTRGQQVTLSCSPISGHRSVSWYQQTPGQGLQFLFEYFSETQRNKGNFPGRFSGRQFSNSRSEMNVSTLELGDSALYLCASSLTQTGDNEQFFGPGTRLTVL.

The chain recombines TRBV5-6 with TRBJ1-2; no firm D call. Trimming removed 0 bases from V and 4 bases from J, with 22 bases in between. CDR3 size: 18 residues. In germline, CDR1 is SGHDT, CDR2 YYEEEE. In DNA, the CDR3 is TGTGCCAGCAGCTTGGAGGATTTTTCACAAGGCGGAGGCTATGGCTACACCTTC. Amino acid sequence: CASSLEDFSQGGGYGYTF.

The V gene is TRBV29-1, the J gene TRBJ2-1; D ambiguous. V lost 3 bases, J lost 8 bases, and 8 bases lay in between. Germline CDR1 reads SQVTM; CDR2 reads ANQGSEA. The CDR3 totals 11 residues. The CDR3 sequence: CSVDLWDEQFF. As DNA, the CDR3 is TGCAGCGTTGACCTATGGGATGAGCAGTTCTTC.

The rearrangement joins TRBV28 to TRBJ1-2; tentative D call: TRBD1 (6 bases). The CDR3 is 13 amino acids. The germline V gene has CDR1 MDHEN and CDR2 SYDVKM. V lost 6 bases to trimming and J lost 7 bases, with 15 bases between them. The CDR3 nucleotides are TGTGCCAGCAGACCCCCGGGACAATTTGGCTACACCTTC. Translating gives CASRPPGQFGYTF.

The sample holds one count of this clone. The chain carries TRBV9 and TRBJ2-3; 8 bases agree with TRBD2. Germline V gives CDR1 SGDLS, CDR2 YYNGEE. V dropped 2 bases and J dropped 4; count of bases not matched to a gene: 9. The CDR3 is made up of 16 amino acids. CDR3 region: CASSVERGLGSDTQYF. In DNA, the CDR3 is TGTGCCAGCAGCGTCGAGAGGGGACTAGGATCAGATACGCAGTATTTT.

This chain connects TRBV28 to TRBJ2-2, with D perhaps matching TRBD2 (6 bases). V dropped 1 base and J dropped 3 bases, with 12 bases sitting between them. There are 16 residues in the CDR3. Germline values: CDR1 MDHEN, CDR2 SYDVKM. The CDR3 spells CASSLFGREYTGELFF. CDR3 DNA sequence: TGTGCCAGCAGTTTATTTGGACGGGAGTACACCGGGGAGCTGTTTTTT.

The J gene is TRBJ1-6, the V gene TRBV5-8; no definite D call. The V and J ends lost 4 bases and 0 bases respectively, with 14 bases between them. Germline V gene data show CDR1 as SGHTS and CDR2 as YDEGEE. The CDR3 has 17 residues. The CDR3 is CASSKRAGGSYNSPLHF. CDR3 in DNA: TGTGCCAGCAGCAAAAGAGCTGGAGGCTCCTATAATTCACCCCTCCACTTT.

The CDR3 sequence is CASSQVDSNTEAFF. Written as DNA, the CDR3 is TGTGCCAGCAGCCAAGTGGACTCGAACACTGAAGCTTTCTTT. The V gene is TRBV3-1 (or the pseudogene TRBV3-2), the J gene TRBJ1-1; D remains ambiguous. Trimming left V 1 base short and J 1 base short, with 7 bases between. From germline, CDR1 is LGHDT and CDR2 YNNKEL (reference sequence). The CDR3 consists of 14 residues.

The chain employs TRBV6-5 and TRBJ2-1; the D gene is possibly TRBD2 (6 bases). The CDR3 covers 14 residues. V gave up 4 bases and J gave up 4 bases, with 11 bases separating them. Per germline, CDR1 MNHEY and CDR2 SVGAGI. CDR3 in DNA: TGTGCCAGCAGTTCCGGGAGTGCTTACAATGAGCAGTTCTTC. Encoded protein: CASSSGSAYNEQFF.

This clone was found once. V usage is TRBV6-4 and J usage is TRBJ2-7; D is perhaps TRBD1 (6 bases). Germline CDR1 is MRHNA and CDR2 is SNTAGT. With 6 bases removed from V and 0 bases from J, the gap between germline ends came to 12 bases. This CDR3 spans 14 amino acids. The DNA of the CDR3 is TGTGCCAGCAGCGACCAGGGGCCCTCCTACGAGCAGTACTTC. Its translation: CASSDQGPSYEQYF.

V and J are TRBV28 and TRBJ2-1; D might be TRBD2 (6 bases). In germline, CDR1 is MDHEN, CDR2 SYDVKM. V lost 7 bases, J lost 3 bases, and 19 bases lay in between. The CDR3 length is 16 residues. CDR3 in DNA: TGTGCCAGCAATTTGCTCTTGGGGGGTAACTACAATGAGCAGTTCTTC. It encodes CASNLLLGGNYNEQFF.

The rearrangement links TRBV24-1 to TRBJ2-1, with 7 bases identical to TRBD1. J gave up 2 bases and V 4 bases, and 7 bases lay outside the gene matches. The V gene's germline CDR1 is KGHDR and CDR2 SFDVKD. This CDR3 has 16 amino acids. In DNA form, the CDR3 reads TGTGCCACCAGTGAGAACCAGGGGGATCCCTACAATGAGCAGTTCTTC. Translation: CATSENQGDPYNEQFF.

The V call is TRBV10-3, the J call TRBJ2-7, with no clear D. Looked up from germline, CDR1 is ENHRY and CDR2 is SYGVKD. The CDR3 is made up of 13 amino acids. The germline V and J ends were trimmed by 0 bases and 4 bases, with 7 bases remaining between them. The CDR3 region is CAISESREYEQYF. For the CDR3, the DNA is TGTGCCATCAGTGAGTCAAGAGAATACGAGCAGTACTTC.